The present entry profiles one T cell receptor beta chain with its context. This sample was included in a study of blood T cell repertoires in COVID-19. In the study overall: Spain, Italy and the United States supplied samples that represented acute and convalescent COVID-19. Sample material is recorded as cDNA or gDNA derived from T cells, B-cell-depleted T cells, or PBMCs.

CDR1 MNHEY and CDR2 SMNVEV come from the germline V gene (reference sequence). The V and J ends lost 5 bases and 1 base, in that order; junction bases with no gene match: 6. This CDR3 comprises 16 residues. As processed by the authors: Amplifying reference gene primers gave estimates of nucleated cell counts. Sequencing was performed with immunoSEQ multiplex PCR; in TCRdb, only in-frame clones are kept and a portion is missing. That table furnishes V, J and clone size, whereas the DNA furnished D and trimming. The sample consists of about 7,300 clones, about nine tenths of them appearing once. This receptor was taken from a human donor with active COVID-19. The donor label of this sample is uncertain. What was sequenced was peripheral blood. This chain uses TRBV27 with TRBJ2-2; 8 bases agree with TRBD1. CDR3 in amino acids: CASSLLGQVNTGELFF. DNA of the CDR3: TGTGCCAGCAGTCTACTGGGACAGGTGAACACCGGGGAGCTGTTTTTT.